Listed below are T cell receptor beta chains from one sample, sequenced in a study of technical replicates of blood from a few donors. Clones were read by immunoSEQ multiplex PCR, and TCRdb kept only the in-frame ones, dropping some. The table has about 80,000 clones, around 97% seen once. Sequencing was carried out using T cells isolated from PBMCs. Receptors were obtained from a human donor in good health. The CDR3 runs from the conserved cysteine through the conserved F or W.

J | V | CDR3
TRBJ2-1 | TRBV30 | CAWSDDRVGEQFF
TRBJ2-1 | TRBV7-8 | CASSRLDRVGNEQFF
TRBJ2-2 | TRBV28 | CASSSTGATNTGELFF
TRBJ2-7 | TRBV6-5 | CASRLLLSGGEGYF
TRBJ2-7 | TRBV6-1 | CASRRQGEQYF
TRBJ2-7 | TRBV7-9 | CASSFTEGEQYF
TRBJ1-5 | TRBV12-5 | CASGLVHRGGLTGSNQPQHF
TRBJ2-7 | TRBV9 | CASSTSGDEQYF
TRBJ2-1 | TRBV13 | CASSSTDDSYNEQFF
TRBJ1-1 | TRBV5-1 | CASSHDRRNTEAFF
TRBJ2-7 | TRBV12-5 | CASGLRGEQYF
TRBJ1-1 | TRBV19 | CASSMRGQGEAEAFF
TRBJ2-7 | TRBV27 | CASKGDNPYHEQYF
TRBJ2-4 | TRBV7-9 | CASSLTGGAVKNIQYF
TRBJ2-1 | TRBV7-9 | CASSWVGRGSYNEQFF
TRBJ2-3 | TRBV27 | CASSLGPDTQYF
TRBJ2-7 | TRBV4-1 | CASSHRGAYEQYF
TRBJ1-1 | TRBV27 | CASSLRERGKAFF
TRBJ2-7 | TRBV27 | CASSFGRGYEQYF
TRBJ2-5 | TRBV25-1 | CASSSRQGARETQYF
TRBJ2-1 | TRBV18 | CASSPPEGAKNEQFF
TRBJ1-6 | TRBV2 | CASSPDRSSYNSPLHF
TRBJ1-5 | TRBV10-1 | CARHLGQGIWYQPQHF
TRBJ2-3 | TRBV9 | CASSVGGTSRDTQYF
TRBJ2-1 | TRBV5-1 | CASSLVAGADNEQFF
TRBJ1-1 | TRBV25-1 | CASALTGDTEAFF
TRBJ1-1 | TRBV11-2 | CASSTDRGDTEAFF
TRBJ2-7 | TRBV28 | CASRRLDREEQYF
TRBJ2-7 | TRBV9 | CASSVGLGHEQYF
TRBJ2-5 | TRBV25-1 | CASSDWDRGLAKDTQYF
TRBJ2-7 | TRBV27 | CASRGVGLAGGPFEQYF
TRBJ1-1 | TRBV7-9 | CASSLGDSSTEAFF
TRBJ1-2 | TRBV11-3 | CASSDRDYYGYTF
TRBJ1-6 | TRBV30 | CAWMQGALNSPLHF